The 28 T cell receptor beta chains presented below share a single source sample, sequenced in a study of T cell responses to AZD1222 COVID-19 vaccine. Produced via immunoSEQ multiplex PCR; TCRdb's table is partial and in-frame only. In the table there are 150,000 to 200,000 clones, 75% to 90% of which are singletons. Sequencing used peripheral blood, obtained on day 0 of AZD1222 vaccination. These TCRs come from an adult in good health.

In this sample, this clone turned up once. This chain's CDR3 is CASSSDSDTEAFF. In DNA, the CDR3 is TGTGCCAGCAGTTCCGACAGCGACACTGAAGCTTTCTTT. J is TRBJ1-1 and V is TRBV6-2 or TRBV6-3; D is perhaps TRBD1 (5 bases). The CDR3 sequence is 13 residues long. Germline V gives CDR1 MNHEY, CDR2 SVGEGT. The V end was cut by 4 bases, the J end by 3 bases, with 9 bases between.

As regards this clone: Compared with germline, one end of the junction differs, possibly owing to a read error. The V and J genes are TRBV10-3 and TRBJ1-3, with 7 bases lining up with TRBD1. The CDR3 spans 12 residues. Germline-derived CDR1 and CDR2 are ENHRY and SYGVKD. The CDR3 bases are TGCGGAACAGGGGTTTCTGGAAACACCATATATTTT. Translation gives CGTGVSGNTIYF.

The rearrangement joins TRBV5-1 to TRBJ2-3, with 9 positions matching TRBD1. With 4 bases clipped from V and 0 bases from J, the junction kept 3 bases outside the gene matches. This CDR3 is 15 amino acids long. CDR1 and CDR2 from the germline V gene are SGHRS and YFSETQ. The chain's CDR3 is CASSPGQGSTDTQYF. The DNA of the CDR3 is TGCGCCAGCAGCCCAGGACAGGGGAGCACAGATACGCAGTATTTT.

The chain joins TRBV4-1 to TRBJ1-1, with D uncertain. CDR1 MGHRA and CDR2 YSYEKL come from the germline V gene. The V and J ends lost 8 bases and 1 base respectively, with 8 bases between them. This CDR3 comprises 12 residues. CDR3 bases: TGCGCCAGCGCCGTGGAGAACACTGAAGCTTTCTTT. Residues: CASAVENTEAFF.

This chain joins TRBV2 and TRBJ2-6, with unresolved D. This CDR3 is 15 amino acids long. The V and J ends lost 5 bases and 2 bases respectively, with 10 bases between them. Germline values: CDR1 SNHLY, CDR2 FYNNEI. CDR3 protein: CASSQMVAGANVLTF. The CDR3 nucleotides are TGTGCCAGCAGTCAGATGGTAGCTGGGGCCAACGTCCTGACTTTC.

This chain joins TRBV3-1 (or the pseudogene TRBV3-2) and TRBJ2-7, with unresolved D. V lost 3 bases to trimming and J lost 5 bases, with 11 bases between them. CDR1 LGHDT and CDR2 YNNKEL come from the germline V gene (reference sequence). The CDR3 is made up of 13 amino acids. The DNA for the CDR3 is TGTGCCAGCAGCCACGAGACACTTCACGAGCAGTACTTC. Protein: CASSHETLHEQYF.

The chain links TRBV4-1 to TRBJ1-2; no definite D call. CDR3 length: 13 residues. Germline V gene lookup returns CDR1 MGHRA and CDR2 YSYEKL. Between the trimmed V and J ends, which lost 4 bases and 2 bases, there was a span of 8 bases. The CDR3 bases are TGCGCCAGCAGCCCCCAGATAAACTATGGCTACACCTTC. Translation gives CASSPQINYGYTF.

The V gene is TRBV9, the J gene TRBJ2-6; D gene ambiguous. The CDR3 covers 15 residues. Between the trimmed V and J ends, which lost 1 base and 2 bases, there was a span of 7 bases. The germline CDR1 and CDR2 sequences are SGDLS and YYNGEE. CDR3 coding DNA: TGTGCCAGCAGCGTATACACAGCTGGGGCCAACGTCCTGACTTTC. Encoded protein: CASSVYTAGANVLTF.

The CDR3 sequence is CASSQVAGRYNEQFF. As DNA, the CDR3 is TGTGCCAGCAGCCAAGTGGCAGGGCGGTACAATGAGCAGTTCTTC. J is TRBJ2-1 and V is TRBV3-1 (or the pseudogene TRBV3-2); D perhaps matches TRBD1 (5 bases). V dropped 1 base and J dropped 4 bases, with 11 bases sitting between them. Per the germline V gene, CDR1 is LGHDT and CDR2 is YNNKEL (reference sequence). This CDR3 region has 15 residues.

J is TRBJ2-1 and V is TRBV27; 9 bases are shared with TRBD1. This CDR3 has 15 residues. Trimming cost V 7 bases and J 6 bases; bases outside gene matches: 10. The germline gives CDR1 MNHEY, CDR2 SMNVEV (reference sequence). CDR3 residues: CASTSGTGSVNEQFF. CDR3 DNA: TGTGCCAGCACCTCCGGGACAGGGTCTGTCAATGAGCAGTTCTTC.

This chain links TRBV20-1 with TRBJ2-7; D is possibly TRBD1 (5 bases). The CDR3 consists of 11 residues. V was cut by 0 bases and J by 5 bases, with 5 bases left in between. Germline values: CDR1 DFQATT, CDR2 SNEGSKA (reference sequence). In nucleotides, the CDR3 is TGCAGTGCTAGAGACAGGGACGAGCAGTACGTC. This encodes CSARDRDEQYV.

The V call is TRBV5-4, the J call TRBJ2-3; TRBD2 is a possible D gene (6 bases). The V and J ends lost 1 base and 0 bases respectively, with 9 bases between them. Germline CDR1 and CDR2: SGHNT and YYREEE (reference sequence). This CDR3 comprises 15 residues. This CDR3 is CASSLQDYSTDTQYF. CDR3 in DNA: TGTGCCAGCAGCTTGCAGGACTACAGCACAGATACGCAGTATTTT.

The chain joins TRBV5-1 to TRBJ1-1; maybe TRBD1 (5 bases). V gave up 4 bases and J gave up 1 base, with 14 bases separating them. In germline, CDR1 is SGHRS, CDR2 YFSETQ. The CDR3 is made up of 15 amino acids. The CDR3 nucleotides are TGCGCCAGCAGCCGGATGACAGTTCAGAACACTGAAGCTTTCTTT. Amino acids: CASSRMTVQNTEAFF. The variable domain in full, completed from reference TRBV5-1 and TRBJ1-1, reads KAGVTQTPRYLIKTRGQQVTLSCSPISGHRSVSWYQQTPGQGLQFLFEYFSETQRNKGNFPGRFSGRQFSNSRSEMNVSTLELGDSALYLCASSRMTVQNTEAFFGQGTRLTVV.

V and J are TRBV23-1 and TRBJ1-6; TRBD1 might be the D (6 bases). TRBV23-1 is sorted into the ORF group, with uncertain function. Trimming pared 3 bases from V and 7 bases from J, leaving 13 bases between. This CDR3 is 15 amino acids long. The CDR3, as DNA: TGCGCCAGCAGTCATTGTAGGACAGTAAATTCACCCCTCCACTTT. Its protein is CASSHCRTVNSPLHF.

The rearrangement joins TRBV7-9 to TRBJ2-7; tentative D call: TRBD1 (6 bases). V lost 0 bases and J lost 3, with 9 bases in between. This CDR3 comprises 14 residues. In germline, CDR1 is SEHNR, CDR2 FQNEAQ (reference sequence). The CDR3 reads CASSLAGADYEQYV. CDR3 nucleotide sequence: TGTGCCAGCAGCTTAGCGGGGGCCGACTACGAGCAGTACGTC.

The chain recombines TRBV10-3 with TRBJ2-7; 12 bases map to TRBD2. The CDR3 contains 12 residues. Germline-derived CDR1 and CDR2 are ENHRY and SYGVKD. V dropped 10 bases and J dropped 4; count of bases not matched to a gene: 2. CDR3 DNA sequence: TGTGCCAAGGGACTAGCGGGTTACGAGCAGTACGTC. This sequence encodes CAKGLAGYEQYV.

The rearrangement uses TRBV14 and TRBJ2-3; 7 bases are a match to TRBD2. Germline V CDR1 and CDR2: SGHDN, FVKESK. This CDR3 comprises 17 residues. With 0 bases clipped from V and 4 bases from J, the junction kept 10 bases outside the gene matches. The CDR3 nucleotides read TGTGCCAGCAGCCAAGATTGGCTAGCGGACAATTCAGATACGCAGTATTTT. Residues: CASSQDWLADNSDTQYF.

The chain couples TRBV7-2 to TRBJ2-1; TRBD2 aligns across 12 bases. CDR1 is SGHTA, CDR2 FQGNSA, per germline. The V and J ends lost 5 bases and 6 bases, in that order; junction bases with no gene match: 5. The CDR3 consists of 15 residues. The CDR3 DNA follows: TGTGCCAGCAGCCCCGGACTAGCGGGGACCAATGAGCAGTTCTTC. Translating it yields CASSPGLAGTNEQFF. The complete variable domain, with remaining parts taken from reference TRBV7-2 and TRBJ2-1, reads GAGVSQSPSNKVTEKGKDVELRCDPISGHTALYWYRQSLGQGLEFLIYFQGNSAPDKSGLPSDRFSAERTGGSVSTLTIQRTQQEDSAVYLCASSPGLAGTNEQFFGPGTRLTVL.

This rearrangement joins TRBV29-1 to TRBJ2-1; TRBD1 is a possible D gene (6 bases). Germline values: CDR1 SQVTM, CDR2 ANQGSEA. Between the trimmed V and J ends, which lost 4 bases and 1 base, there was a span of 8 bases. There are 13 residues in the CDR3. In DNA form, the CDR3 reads TGCAGCGTTGGGGACACATCCTACAATGAGCAGTTCTTC. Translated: CSVGDTSYNEQFF.

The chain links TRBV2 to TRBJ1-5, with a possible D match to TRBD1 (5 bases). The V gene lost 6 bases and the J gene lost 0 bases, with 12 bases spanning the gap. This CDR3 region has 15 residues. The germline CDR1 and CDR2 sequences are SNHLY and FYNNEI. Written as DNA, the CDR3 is TGTGCCAGCAGCGCACGGGACTTTAGCAATCAGCCCCAGCATTTT. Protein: CASSARDFSNQPQHF.

CDR3 nucleotide sequence: TGTGCCAGCAAAGTCGATGGGACACAGGAAAAACTGTTTTTT. Protein: CASKVDGTQEKLFF. The J gene is TRBJ1-4, the V gene TRBV6-5; D is possibly TRBD1 (6 bases). This CDR3 comprises 14 residues. CDR1 MNHEY and CDR2 SVGAGI come from the germline V gene. V was trimmed by 7 bases and J by 8 bases, leaving 17 bases between them.

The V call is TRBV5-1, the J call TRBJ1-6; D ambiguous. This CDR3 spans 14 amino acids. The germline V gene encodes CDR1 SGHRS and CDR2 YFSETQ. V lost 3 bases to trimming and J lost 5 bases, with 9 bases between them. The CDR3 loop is CASSSDGNNSPLHF. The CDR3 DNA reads TGCGCCAGCAGCTCGGACGGTAATAATTCACCCCTCCACTTT.

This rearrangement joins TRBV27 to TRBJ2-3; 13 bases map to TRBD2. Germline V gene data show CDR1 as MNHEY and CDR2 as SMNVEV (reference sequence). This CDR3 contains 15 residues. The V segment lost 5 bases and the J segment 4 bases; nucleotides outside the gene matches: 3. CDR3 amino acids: CASSRLAGGSDTQYF. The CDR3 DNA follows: TGTGCCAGCAGTCGACTAGCGGGGGGTTCAGATACGCAGTATTTT.

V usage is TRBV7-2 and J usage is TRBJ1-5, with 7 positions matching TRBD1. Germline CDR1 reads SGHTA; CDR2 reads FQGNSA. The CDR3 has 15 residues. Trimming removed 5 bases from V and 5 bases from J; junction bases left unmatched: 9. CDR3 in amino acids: CASSAQQGSDQPQHF. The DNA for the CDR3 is TGTGCCAGCAGCGCCCAACAGGGGTCGGATCAGCCCCAGCATTTT.

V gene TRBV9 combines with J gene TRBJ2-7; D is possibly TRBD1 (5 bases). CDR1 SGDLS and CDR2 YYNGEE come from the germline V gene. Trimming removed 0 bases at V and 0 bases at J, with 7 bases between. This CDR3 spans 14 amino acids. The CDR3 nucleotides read TGTGCCAGCAGCGTAGTGGACAACTCCTACGAGCAGTACTTC. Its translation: CASSVVDNSYEQYF.

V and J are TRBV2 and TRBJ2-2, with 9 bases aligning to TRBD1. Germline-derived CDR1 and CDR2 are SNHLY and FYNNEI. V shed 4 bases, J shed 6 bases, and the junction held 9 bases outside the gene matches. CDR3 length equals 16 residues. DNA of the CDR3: TGTGCCAGCAGTGTCGGAACAGGGGGCGCGGCCGGGGAGCTGTTTTTT. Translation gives CASSVGTGGAAGELFF.

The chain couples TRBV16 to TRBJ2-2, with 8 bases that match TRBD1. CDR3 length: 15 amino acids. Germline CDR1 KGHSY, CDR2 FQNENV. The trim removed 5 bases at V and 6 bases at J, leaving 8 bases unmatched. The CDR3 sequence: CASSARQGQSGELFF. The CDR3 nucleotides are TGTGCCAGCAGCGCCCGACAGGGGCAATCCGGGGAGCTGTTTTTT.

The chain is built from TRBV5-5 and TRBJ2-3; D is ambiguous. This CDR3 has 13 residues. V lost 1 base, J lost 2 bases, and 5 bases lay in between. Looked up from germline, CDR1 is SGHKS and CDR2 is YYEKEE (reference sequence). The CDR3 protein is CASSLLPTDTQYF. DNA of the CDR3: TGTGCCAGCAGCTTGCTCCCCACAGATACGCAGTATTTT.